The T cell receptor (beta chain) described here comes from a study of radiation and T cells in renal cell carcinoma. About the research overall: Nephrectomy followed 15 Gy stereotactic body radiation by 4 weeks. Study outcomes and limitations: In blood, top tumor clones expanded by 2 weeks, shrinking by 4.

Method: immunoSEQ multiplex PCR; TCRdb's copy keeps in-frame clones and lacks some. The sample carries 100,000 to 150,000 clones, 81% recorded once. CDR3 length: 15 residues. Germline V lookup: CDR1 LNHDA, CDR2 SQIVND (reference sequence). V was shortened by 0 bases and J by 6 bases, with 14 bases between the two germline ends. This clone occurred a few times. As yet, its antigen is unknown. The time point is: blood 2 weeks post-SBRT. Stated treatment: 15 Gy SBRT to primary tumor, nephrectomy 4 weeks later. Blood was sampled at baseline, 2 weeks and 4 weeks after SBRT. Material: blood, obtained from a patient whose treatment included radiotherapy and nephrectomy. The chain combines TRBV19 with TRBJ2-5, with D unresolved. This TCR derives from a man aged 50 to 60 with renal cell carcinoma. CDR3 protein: CASSIDHGYVKTQYF. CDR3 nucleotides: TGTGCCAGTAGTATAGATCACGGTTACGTAAAGACCCAGTACTTC.